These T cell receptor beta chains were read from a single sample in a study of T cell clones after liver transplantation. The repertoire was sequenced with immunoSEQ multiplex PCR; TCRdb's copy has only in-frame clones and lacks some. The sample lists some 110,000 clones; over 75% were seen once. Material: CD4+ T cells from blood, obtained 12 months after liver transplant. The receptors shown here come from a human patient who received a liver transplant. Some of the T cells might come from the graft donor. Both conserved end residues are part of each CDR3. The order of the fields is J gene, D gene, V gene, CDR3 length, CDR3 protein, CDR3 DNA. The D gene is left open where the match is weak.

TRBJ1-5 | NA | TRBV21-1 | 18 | CASSKVGSGQNSNQPQHF | TGTGCCAGCAGCAAAGTCGGGTCGGGACAGAATAGCAATCAGCCCCAGCATTTT
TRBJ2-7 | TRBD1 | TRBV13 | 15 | CASSHKGAGSYEQYF | TGTGCCAGCAGCCATAAGGGGGCTGGATCCTACGAGCAGTACTTC
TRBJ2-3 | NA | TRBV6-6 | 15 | CASSAVGRDPDTQYF | TGTGCCAGCAGTGCGGTGGGGCGGGACCCAGATACGCAGTATTTT
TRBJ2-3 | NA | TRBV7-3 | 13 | CASSPPERDTQYF | TGTGCCAGCAGCCCCCCTGAGCGGGATACGCAGTATTTT
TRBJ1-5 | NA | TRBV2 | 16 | CASSGPAPPSNQPQHF | TGTGCCAGCAGTGGACCGGCTCCTCCTAGCAATCAGCCCCAGCATTTT
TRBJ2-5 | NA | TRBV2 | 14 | CASRDSRLSETQYF | TGTGCCAGCCGAGATAGCAGGCTTTCTGAGACCCAGTACTTC
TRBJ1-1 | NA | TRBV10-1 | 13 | CARQAARTTEAFF | TGCGCCAGACAGGCGGCCAGGACCACTGAAGCTTTCTTT
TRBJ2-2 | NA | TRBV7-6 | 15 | CASSPRTANTGELFF | TGTGCCAGCAGCCCGAGGACGGCGAACACCGGGGAGCTGTTTTTT
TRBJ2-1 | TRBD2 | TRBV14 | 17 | CASSQDDSGRAYNEQFF | TGTGCCAGCAGCCAAGATGATAGCGGGAGGGCCTACAATGAGCAGTTCTTC
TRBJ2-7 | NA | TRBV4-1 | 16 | CASSLRSDISSYEQYF | TGCGCCAGCAGCCTCCGATCGGATATAAGCTCCTACGAGCAGTACTTC
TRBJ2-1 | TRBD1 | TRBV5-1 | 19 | CASSFAGRDGQGSYNEQFF | TGCGCCAGCAGCTTCGCTGGCAGGGATGGACAGGGATCCTACAATGAGCAGTTCTTC
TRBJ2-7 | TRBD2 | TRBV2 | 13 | CASTSGRVHEQYF | TGTGCCAGCACTAGCGGGAGGGTCCACGAGCAGTACTTC
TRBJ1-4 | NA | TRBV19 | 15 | CASSPRVSIVEKLFF | TGTGCCAGTAGTCCCCGGGTGTCTATAGTTGAAAAACTGTTTTTT
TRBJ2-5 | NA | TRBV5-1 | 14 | CASSLGLLQETQYF | TGCGCCAGCAGCTTGGGACTCCTTCAAGAGACCCAGTACTTC
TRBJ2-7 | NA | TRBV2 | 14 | CASTLGGREYEQYF | TGTGCCAGCACCCTGGGGGGCAGGGAATACGAGCAGTACTTC
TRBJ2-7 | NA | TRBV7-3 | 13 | CASSPGDKNEQYF | TGTGCCAGCAGCCCTGGGGATAAGAACGAGCAGTACTTC